This record looks at one T cell receptor beta chain sequence and its context. Its antigen is still unknown. CDR3 length: 13 residues. After removal of 11 bases from V and 4 bases from J, the junction contained 7 bases not matched to a gene. Germline assignment: CDR1 SNHLY and CDR2 FYNNEI. TCR beta sequencing was performed on blood CD8+ and CD4+ T cells. Negative isolation was used for CD8+ and CD4+ T cells and FACS enrichment for TEMRA cells. RNA, at roughly 0.45 to 1 ug, was reverse transcribed with random hexamers. An immunoSEQ multiplex PCR amplified TCR beta CDR3 over 54 Vbeta and 13 Jbeta. MiXCR, run by TCRdb on the immunoSEQ multiplex PCR reads, gives a single entry per CDR3 protein. Seen here are 150,000 to 200,000 distinct CDR3 sequences, 85% to 95% observed once, and the top ten hold roughly 0.16%. The entry originates in a study of CD8 T cells in Susac syndrome. General study findings and limits: The study recognized that its TCR sequencing and HLA analysis covered a relatively small number of individuals.

The sequenced sample was CD8+ T cells from PBMCs. The clonotype was recovered from a human donor with multiple sclerosis. The chain carries TRBV2 and TRBJ2-5; TRBD1 matches 10 bases. This chain's CDR3 is CAGPRDRGETQYF. The CDR3 coding sequence is TGTGCCGGACCAAGGGACAGGGGAGAGACCCAGTACTTC.